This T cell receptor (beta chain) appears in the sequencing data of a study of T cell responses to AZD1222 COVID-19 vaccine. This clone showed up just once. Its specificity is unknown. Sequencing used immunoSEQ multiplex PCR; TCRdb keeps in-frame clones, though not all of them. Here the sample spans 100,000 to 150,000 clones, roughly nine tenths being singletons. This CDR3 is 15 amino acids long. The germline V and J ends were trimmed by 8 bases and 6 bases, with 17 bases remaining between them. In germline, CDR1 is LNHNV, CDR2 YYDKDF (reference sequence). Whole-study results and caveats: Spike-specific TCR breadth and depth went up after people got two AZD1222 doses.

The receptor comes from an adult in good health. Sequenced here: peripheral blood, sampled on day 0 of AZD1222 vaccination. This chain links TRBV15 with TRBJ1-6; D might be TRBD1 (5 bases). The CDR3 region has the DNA TGTGCCACCCAGGGTCCGCACAGGACTAATTCACCCCTCCACTTT. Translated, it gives CATQGPHRTNSPLHF.